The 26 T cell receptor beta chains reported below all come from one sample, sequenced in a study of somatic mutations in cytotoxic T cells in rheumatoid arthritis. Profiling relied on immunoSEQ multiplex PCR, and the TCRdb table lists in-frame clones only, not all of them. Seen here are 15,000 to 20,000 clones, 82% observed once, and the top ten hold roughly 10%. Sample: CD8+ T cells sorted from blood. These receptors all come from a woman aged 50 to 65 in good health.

Written as DNA, the CDR3 is TGTGCCAGCAGTTGGGGGGGCAGGACCTACGAGCAGTACTTC. Its protein product is CASSWGGRTYEQYF. This chain uses TRBV27 with TRBJ2-7, with a weak D call TRBD2 (7 bases). CDR1 is MNHEY, CDR2 SMNVEV, per germline (reference sequence). Trimming took off 4 bases at V and 2 bases at J, with 12 bases between the two ends. This CDR3 spans 14 amino acids.

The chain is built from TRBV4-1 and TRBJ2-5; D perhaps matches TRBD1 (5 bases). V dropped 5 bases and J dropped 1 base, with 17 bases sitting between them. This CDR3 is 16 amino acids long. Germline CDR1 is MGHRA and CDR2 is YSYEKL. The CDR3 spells CASSKPPVGAQETQYF. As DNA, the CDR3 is TGCGCCAGCAGCAAACCCCCAGTTGGGGCCCAAGAGACCCAGTACTTC.

CDR3 sequence: CASSPGQGSYEQYF. The DNA for the CDR3 is TGTGCCAGCAGCCCGGGACAGGGCTCCTACGAGCAGTACTTC. The chain has TRBV14 and TRBJ2-7, with TRBD1 matching over 9 bases. The CDR3 is 14 amino acids. Germline CDR1 reads SGHDN; CDR2 reads FVKESK. The junction had 1 base not matched to a gene; V was cut back by 4 bases and J by 0 bases.

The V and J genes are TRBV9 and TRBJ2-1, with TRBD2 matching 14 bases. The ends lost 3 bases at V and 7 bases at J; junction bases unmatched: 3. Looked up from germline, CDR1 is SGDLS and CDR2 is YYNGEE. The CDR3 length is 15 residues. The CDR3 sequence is CASSATSGRANEQFF. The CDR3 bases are TGTGCCAGCAGCGCGACTAGCGGGAGGGCAAATGAGCAGTTCTTC. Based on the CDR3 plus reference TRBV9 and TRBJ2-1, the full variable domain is DSGVTQTPKHLITATGQRVTLRCSPRSGDLSVYWYQQSLDQGLQFLIQYYNGEERAKGNILERFSAQQFPDLHSELNLSSLELGDSALYFCASSATSGRANEQFFGPGTRLTVL.

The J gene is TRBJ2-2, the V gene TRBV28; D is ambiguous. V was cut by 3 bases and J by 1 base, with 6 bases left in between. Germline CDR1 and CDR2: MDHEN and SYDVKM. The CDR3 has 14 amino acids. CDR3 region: CASSFSRNTGELFF. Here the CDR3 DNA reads TGTGCCAGCAGTTTCAGTAGGAACACCGGGGAGCTGTTTTTT.

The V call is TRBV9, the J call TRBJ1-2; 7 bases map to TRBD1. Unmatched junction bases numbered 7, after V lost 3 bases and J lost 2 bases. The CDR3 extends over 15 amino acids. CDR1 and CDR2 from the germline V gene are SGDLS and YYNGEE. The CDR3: CASSAFEGANYGYTF. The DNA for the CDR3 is TGTGCCAGCAGCGCCTTTGAGGGGGCAAACTATGGCTACACCTTC. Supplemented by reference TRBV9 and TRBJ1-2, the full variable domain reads DSGVTQTPKHLITATGQRVTLRCSPRSGDLSVYWYQQSLDQGLQFLIQYYNGEERAKGNILERFSAQQFPDLHSELNLSSLELGDSALYFCASSAFEGANYGYTFGSGTRLTVV.

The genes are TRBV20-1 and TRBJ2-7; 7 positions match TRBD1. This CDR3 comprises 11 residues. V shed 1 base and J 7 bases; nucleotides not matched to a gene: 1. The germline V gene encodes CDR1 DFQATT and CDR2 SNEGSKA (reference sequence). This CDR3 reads CSARAGGEQYF. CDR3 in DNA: TGCAGTGCTAGAGCAGGGGGAGAGCAGTACTTC.

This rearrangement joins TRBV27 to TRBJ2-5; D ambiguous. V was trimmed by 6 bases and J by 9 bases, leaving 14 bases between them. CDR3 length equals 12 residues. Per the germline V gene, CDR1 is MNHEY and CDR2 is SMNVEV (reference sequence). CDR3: CASSPTAPPQYF. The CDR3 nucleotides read TGTGCCAGCAGCCCGACCGCCCCACCCCAGTACTTC.

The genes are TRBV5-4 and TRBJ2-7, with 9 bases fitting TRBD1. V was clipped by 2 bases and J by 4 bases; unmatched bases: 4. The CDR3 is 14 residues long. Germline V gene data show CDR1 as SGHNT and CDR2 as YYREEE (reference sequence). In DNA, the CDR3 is TGTGCCAGCAGCTTAGACAGGGGGGTATACGAGCAGTACTTC. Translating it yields CASSLDRGVYEQYF.

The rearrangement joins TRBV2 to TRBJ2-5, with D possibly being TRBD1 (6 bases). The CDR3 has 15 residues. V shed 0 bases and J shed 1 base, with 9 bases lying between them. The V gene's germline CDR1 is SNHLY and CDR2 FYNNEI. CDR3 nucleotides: TGTGCCAGCAGTGAAGCCCCAGGGGTCCAAGAGACCCAGTACTTC. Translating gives CASSEAPGVQETQYF.

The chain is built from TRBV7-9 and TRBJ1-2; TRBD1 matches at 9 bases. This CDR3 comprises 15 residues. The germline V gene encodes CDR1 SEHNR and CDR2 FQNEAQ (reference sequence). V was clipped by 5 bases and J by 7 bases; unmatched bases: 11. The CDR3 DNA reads TGTGCCAGCAGCATACCCAGGACAGGGGTCCTTGGCTACACCTTC. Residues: CASSIPRTGVLGYTF.

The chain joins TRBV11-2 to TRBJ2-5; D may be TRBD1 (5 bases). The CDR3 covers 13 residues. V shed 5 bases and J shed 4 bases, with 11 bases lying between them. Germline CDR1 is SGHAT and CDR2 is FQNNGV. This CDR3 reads CASSPPTAETQYF. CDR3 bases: TGTGCCAGCAGCCCTCCGACAGCAGAGACCCAGTACTTC. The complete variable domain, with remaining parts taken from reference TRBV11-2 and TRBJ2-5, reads EAGVAQSPRYKIIEKRQSVAFWCNPISGHATLYWYQQILGQGPKLLIQFQNNGVVDDSQLPKDRFSAERLKGVDSTLKIQPAKLEDSAVYLCASSPPTAETQYFGPGTRLLVL.

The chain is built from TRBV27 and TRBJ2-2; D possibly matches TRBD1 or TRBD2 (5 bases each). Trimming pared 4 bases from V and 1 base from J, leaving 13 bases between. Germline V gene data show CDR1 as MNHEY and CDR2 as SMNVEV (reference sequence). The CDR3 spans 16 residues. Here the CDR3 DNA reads TGTGCCAGCAGTTGGGGGTCCTACCGGAACACCGGGGAGCTGTTTTTT. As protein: CASSWGSYRNTGELFF.

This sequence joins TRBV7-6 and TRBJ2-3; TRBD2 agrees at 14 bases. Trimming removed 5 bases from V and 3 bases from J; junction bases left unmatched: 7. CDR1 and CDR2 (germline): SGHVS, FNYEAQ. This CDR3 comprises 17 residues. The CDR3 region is CASSPGLAGAITDTQYF. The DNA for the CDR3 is TGTGCCAGCAGCCCGGGACTAGCGGGAGCTATTACAGATACGCAGTATTTT.

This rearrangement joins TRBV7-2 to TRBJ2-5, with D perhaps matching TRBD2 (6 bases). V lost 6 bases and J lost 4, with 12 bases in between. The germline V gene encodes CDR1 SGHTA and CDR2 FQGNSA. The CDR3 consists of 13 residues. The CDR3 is CASSRGLSETQYF. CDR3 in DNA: TGTGCCAGCAGTCGGGGACTGTCAGAGACCCAGTACTTC.

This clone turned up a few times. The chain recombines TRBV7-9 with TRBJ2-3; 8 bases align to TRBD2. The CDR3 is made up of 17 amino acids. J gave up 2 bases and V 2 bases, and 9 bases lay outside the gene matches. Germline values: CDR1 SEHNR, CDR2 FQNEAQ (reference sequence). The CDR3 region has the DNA TGTGCCAGCAGCTTACTACGGGAGGGCCTTTCCACAGATACGCAGTATTTT. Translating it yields CASSLLREGLSTDTQYF. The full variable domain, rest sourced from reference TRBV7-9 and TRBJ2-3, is DTGVSQNPRHKITKRGQNVTFRCDPISEHNRLYWYRQTLGQGPEFLTYFQNEAQLEKSRLLSDRFSAERPKGSFSTLEIQRTEQGDSAMYLCASSLLREGLSTDTQYFGPGTRLTVL.

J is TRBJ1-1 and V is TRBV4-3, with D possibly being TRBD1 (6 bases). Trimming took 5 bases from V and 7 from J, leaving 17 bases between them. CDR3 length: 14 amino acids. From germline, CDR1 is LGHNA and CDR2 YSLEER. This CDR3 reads CASSSATRTVEAFF. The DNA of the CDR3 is TGCGCCAGCAGCAGCGCGACGCGGACAGTTGAAGCTTTCTTT.

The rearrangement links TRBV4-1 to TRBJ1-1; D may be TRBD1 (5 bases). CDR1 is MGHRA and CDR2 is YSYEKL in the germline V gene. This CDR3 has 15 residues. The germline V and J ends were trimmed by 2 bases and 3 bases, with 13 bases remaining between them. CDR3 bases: TGCGCCAGCAGCCAAAAAAAGGGACGGGACACTGAAGCTTTCTTT. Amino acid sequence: CASSQKKGRDTEAFF.

CDR3 coding DNA: TGTGCCAGTAGTCGGACCTTTAACTATGGCTACACCTTC. Amino acids: CASSRTFNYGYTF. The chain combines TRBV19 with TRBJ1-2; no clear D gene. The V gene's germline CDR1 is LNHDA and CDR2 SQIVND (reference sequence). The CDR3 runs 13 residues. Trimming removed 5 bases at V and 1 base at J, with 8 bases between.

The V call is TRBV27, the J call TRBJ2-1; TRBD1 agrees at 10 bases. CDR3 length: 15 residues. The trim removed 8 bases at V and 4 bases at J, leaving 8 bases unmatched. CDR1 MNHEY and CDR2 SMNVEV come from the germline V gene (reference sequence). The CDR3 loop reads CASRRRQGAYNEQFF. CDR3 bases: TGTGCCAGCCGGAGGAGACAGGGGGCGTACAATGAGCAGTTCTTC.

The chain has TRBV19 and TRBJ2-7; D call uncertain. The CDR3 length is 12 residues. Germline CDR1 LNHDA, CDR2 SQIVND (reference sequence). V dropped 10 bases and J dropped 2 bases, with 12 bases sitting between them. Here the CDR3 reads CATRGPAYEQYF. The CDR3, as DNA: TGTGCCACCCGAGGACCGGCCTACGAGCAGTACTTC.

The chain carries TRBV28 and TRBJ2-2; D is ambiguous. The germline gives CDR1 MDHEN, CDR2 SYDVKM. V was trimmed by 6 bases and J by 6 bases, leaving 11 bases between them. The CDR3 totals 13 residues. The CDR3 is CASSFRGAGELFF. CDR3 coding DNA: TGTGCCAGCAGCTTTAGAGGCGCCGGGGAGCTGTTTTTT.

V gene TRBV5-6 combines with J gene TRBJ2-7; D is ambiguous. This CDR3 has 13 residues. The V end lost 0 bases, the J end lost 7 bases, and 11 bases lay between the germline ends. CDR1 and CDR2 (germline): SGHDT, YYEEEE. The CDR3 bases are TGTGCCAGCAGCTTGGATGGGCCAGGTGAGCAGTACTTC. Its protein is CASSLDGPGEQYF.

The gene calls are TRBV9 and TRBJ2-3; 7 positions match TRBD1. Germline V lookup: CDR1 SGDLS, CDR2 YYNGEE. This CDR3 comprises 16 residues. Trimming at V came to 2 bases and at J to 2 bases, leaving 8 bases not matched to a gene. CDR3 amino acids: CASSVSTGAFTDTQYF. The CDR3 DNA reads TGTGCCAGCAGCGTGAGTACAGGGGCTTTCACAGATACGCAGTATTTT.

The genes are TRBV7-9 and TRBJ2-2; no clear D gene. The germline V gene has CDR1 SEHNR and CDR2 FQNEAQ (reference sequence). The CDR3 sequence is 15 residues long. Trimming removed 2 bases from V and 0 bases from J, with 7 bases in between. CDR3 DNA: TGTGCCAGCAGCTTATCTGCAGCGAACACCGGGGAGCTGTTTTTT. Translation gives CASSLSAANTGELFF. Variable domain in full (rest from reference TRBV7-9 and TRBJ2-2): DTGVSQNPRHKITKRGQNVTFRCDPISEHNRLYWYRQTLGQGPEFLTYFQNEAQLEKSRLLSDRFSAERPKGSFSTLEIQRTEQGDSAMYLCASSLSAANTGELFFGEGSRLTVL.

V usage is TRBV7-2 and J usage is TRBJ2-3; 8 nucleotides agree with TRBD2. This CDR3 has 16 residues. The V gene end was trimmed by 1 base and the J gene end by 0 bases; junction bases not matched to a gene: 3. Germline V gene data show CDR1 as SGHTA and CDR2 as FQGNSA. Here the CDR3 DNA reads TGTGCCAGCAGCTTAGTTCCGGGGGGGAGCACAGATACGCAGTATTTT. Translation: CASSLVPGGSTDTQYF.